The 12 T cell receptor beta chains reported below all come from one sample, sequenced in a study of PD-L1 blockade in urothelial cancer. Time point in this sample: peripheral blood 6 weeks after treatment start. The method was immunoSEQ multiplex PCR; TCRdb's version includes in-frame clones alone and lacks a portion of them. The sample lists around 69,000 clones; more than 85% were seen once. Sequences were derived from PBMCs, sampled around atezolizumab (anti-PD-L1) treatment. Receptors originate from an elderly woman with urothelial cancer.

V is TRBV10-2 and J is TRBJ1-1, with D unresolved. The V gene lost 1 base and the J gene lost 6 bases, with 12 bases spanning the gap. The CDR3 runs 14 residues. Germline V gene data show CDR1 as WSHSY and CDR2 as SAAADI. The CDR3 DNA sequence: TGCGCCAGCAGTGAGTACAGACCATTGGCTGAAGCTTTCTTT. Translating gives CASSEYRPLAEAFF.

The CDR3 DNA is TGCGCCAGCGCCGGTGAACGTCTCGACAGGGGCTATGGCTACACCTTC. Its protein is CASAGERLDRGYGYTF. The gene calls are TRBV5-1 and TRBJ1-2; 8 positions match TRBD1. The V gene end was trimmed by 7 bases and the J gene end by 4 bases; junction bases not matched to a gene: 15. Germline values: CDR1 SGHRS, CDR2 YFSETQ. CDR3 length equals 16 residues.

V is TRBV5-1 and J is TRBJ2-3, with 7 positions matching TRBD2. With 0 bases clipped from V and 4 bases from J, the junction kept 5 bases outside the gene matches. The CDR3 is made up of 15 amino acids. The germline gives CDR1 SGHRS, CDR2 YFSETQ. In DNA, the CDR3 is TGCGCCAGCAGCTTGGGCGGGGGAGTGCCAGATACGCAGTATTTT. This encodes CASSLGGGVPDTQYF.

This rearrangement joins TRBV27 to TRBJ2-2; D is possibly TRBD2 (6 bases). V was pared by 6 bases and J by 6 bases, with 17 bases between. The germline V gene encodes CDR1 MNHEY and CDR2 SMNVEV (reference sequence). There are 15 residues in the CDR3. As DNA, the CDR3 is TGTGCCAGCAGGGGACTGGTATCTGATGCCGGGGAGCTGTTTTTT. Translated, it gives CASRGLVSDAGELFF.

CDR3 residues: CASSGRGPGGDTQYF. CDR3 nucleotide sequence: TGTGCCAGCAGTGGTCGGGGGCCGGGGGGAGATACGCAGTATTTT. The chain couples TRBV28 to TRBJ2-3; tentative D call: TRBD2 (7 bases). This CDR3 comprises 15 residues. Germline values: CDR1 MDHEN, CDR2 SYDVKM. The V and J ends lost 5 bases and 5 bases respectively, with 17 bases between them.

As concerns this clone: Additional DNA sequences in this sample encode the identical CDR3. V is TRBV5-1 and J is TRBJ2-1; maybe TRBD1 (6 bases). Germline lookup yields CDR1 SGHRS and CDR2 YFSETQ. Trimming stripped 0 bases from V and 0 bases from J, with 7 bases between. The CDR3 totals 15 residues. The CDR3 here is CASSLVGGSYNEQFF. CDR3 coding DNA: TGCGCCAGCAGCTTGGTAGGGGGCTCCTACAATGAGCAGTTCTTC. The whole variable domain, remainder taken from reference TRBV5-1 and TRBJ2-1, is KAGVTQTPRYLIKTRGQQVTLSCSPISGHRSVSWYQQTPGQGLQFLFEYFSETQRNKGNFPGRFSGRQFSNSRSEMNVSTLELGDSALYLCASSLVGGSYNEQFFGPGTRLTVL.

The J gene is TRBJ2-7, the V gene TRBV19; D possibly corresponds to TRBD1 (5 bases). The ends were cut back, 2 bases at V and 6 bases at J, with 23 bases in the middle. The CDR3 is made up of 17 amino acids. Germline V gives CDR1 LNHDA, CDR2 SQIVND (reference sequence). DNA of the CDR3: TGTGCCAGTAGTATATGGACCGGGCAGGGCCCCATTGGCGAGCAGTACTTC. Its translation is CASSIWTGQGPIGEQYF.

The chain has TRBV5-4 and TRBJ1-2; maybe TRBD1 (5 bases). CDR3 length: 13 amino acids. V lost 4 bases, J lost 5 bases, and 12 bases lay in between. From germline, CDR1 is SGHNT and CDR2 YYREEE (reference sequence). The CDR3 region is CASSLMGGYGYTF. CDR3 bases: TGTGCCAGCAGCCTGATGGGGGGGTATGGCTACACCTTC.

V and J are TRBV7-9 and TRBJ2-3; D gene ambiguous. V was trimmed by 1 base and J by 3 bases, leaving 5 bases between them. The CDR3 is 13 residues long. Germline values: CDR1 SEHNR, CDR2 FQNEAQ (reference sequence). This CDR3 reads CASSLGLTDTQYF. CDR3 DNA: TGTGCCAGCAGCTTAGGTTTAACAGATACGCAGTATTTT.

This chain joins TRBV15 and TRBJ1-5; 9 positions agree with TRBD1. CDR1 is LNHNV, CDR2 YYDKDF, per germline (reference sequence). J lost 9 bases, V lost 1 base, and 4 bases had no gene match. There are 14 residues in the CDR3. CDR3 in amino acids: CATSRGGQGPPQHF. The CDR3 DNA reads as TGTGCCACCAGCAGAGGGGGACAGGGCCCGCCCCAGCATTTT.

The chain combines TRBV30 with TRBJ2-2; D unresolved. V was pared by 3 bases and J by 1 base, with 9 bases between. CDR1 GTSNPN and CDR2 SVGIG come from the germline V gene (reference sequence). The CDR3 totals 14 residues. CDR3 sequence reads: CAWRQIGNTGELFF. As DNA, the CDR3 is TGTGCCTGGAGACAAATTGGGAACACCGGGGAGCTGTTTTTT.

Worth noting for this clone: One end of the junction does not line up with germline, which may come from a read error. The chain recombines TRBV2 with TRBJ2-5; 8 nucleotides line up with TRBD1. The CDR3 loop spans 15 amino acids. CDR1 SNHLY and CDR2 FYNNEI come from the germline V gene. The CDR3 region is CASRSQGVHQQTQYF. The CDR3 bases are TGTGCCAGCAGATCACAGGGGGTTCACCAACAGACCCAGTACTTC.